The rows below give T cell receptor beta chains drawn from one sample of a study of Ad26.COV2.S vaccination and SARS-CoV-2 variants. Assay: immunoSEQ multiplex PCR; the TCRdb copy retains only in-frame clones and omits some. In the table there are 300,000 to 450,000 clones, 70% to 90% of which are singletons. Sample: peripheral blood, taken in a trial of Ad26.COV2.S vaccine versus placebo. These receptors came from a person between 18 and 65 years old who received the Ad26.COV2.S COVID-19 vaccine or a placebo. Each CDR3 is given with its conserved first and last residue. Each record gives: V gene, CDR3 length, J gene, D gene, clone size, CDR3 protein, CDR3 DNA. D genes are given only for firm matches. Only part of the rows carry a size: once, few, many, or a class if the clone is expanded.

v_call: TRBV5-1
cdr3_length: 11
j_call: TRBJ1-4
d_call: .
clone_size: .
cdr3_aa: CASRKNEKLFF
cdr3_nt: TGCGCCAGCAGAAAAAATGAAAAACTGTTTTTT

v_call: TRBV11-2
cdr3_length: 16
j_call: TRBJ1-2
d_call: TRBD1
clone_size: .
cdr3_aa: CASSLIRQGRGYGYTF
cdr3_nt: TGTGCCAGCAGCTTAATACGACAGGGGAGGGGATATGGCTACACCTTC

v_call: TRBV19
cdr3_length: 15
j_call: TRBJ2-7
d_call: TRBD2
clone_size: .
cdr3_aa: CASSMVSGISYEQYF
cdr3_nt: TGTGCCAGTAGTATGGTTAGCGGGATCTCCTACGAGCAGTACTTC

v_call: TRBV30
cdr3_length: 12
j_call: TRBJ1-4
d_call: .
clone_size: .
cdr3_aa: CAWSPGGEKLFF
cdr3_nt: TGTGCCTGGAGCCCGGGAGGGGAAAAACTGTTTTTT

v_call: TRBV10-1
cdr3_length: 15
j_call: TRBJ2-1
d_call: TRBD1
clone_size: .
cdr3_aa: CASSKGDRTSNEQFF
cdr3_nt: TGCGCCAGCAGCAAAGGGGACAGGACCTCTAATGAGCAGTTCTTC

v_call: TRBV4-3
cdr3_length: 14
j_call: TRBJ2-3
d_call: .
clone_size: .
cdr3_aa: CASSRGIGTDTQYF
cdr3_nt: TGCGCCAGCAGCCGTGGGATCGGCACAGATACGCAGTATTTT

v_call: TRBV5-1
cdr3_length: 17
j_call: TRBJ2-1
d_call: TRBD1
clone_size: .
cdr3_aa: CASSLAGTGMFYNEQFF
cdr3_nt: TGCGCCAGCAGCTTGGCGGGGACAGGGATGTTCTACAATGAGCAGTTCTTC

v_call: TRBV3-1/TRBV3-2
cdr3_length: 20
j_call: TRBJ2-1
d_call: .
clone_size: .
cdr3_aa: CASSDRSARVLFASYNEQFF
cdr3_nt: TGTGCCAGCAGCGACCGCTCGGCTAGAGTATTATTCGCCTCCTACAATGAGCAGTTCTTC

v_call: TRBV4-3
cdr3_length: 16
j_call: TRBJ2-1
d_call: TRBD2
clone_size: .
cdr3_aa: CASSQDLQRETDEQFF
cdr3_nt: TGCGCCAGCAGCCAAGACCTTCAGCGGGAGACCGATGAGCAGTTCTTC

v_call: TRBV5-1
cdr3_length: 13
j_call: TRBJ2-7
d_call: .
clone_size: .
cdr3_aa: CASSLAGPYEQYF
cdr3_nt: TGCGCCAGCAGCTTAGCCGGGCCCTACGAGCAGTACTTC

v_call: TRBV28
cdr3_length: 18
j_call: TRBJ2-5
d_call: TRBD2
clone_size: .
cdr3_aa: CASSPIPTSFVREETQYF
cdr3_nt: TGTGCCAGCAGCCCGATCCCGACTAGCTTCGTCCGAGAAGAGACCCAGTACTTC

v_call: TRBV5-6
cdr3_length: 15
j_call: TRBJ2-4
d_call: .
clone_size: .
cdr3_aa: CASSSRGLAKNIQYF
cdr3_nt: TGTGCCAGCAGCTCCAGGGGACTAGCCAAAAACATTCAGTACTTC

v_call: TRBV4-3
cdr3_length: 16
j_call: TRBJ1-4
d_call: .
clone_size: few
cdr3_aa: CASSQDSRSTNEKLFF
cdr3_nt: TGCGCCAGCAGCCAAGACTCTAGGTCAACTAATGAAAAACTGTTTTTT

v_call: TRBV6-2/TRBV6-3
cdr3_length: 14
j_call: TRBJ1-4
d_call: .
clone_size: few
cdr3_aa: CASSGQPLNEKLFF
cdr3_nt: TGTGCCAGCAGCGGACAGCCCCTCAATGAAAAACTGTTTTTT

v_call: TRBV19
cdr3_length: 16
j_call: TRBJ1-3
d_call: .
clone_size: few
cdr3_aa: CASSIPQGRSGNTIYF
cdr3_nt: TGTGCCAGTAGTATTCCTCAGGGGCGATCTGGAAACACCATATATTTT

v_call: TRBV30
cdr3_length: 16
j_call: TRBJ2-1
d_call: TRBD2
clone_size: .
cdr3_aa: CAWSGTSGSLDNEQFF
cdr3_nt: TGTGCCTGGAGTGGGACTAGCGGGAGTCTCGACAATGAGCAGTTCTTC

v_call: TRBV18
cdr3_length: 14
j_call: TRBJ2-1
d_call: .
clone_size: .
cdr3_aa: CASSPPLGSNEQFF
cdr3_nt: TGTGCCAGCTCACCCCCCTTGGGGAGCAATGAGCAGTTCTTC

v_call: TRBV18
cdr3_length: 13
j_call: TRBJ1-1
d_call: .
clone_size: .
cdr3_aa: CASSFGRDTEAFF
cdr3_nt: TGTGCCAGCTCATTCGGCAGGGACACTGAAGCTTTCTTT

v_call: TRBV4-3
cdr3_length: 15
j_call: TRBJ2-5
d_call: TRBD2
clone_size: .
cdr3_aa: CASRQWTSGTETQYF
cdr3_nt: TGCGCCAGCAGACAGTGGACTAGCGGGACGGAGACCCAGTACTTC

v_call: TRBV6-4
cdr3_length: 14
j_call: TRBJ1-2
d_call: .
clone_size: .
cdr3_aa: CASSPGGGGYGYTF
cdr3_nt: TGTGCCAGCAGTCCGGGAGGGGGAGGCTATGGCTACACCTTC

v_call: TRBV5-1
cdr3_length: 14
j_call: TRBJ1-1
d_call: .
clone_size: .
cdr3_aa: CASSSQGLDTEAFF
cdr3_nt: TGCGCCAGCAGCTCACAGGGATTGGACACTGAAGCTTTCTTT

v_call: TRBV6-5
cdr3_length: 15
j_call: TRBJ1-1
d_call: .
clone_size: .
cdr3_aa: CASSYSDQGNTEAFF
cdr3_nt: TGTGCCAGCAGTTACTCGGATCAGGGGAACACTGAAGCTTTCTTT

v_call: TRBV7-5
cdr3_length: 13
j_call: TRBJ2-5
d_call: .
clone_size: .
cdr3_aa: CVRRLAGRETQYF
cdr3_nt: TGTGTCAGAAGGCTAGCGGGGAGAGAGACCCAGTACTTC

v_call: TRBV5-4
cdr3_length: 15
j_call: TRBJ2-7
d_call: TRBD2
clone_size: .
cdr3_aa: CASSLGGTSIYEQYF
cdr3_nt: TGTGCCAGCAGCTTGGGGGGGACTAGTATATACGAGCAGTACTTC

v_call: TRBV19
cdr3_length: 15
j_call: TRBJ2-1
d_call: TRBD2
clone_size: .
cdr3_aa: CASSIGAGPINEQFF
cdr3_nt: TGTGCCAGTAGTATAGGAGCGGGGCCGATCAATGAGCAGTTCTTC

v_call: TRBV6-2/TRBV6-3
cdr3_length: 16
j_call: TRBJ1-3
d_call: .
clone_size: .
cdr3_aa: CASSYPGRYSGNTIYF
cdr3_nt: TGTGCCAGCAGTTACCCCGGGCGCTACTCTGGAAACACCATATATTTT

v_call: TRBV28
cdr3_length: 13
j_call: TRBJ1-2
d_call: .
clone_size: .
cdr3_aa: CASSLVIRGGYTF
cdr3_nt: TGTGCCAGCAGTTTGGTTATCCGGGGTGGCTACACCTTC

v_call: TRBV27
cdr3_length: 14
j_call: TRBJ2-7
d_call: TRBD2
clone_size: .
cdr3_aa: CASSLGGRNYEQYF
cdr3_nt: TGTGCCAGCAGTTTGGGCGGGAGGAACTACGAGCAGTACTTC

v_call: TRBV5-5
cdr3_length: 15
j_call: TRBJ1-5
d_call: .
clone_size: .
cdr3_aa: CASSLGVFSNQPQHF
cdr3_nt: TGTGCCAGCAGCTTGGGGGTTTTTAGCAATCAGCCCCAGCATTTT

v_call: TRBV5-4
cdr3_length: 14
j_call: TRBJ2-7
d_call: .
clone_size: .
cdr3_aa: CASSYAGSTYEQYF
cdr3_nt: TGTGCCAGCAGCTACGCTGGTTCAACCTACGAGCAGTACTTC

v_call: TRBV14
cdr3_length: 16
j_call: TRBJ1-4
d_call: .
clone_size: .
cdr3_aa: CASSQGSRTTGEKLFF
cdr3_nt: TGTGCCAGCAGCCAAGGCTCAAGAACGACAGGTGAAAAACTGTTTTTT

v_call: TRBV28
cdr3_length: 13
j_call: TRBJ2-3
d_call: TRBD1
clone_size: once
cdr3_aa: CASRGTGLDTQYF
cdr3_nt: TGTGCCAGCAGAGGGACAGGGCTAGATACGCAGTATTTT

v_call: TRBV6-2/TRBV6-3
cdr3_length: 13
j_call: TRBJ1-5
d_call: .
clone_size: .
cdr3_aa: CASSSGSNQPQHF
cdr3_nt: TGTGCCAGCAGTTCAGGTAGCAATCAGCCCCAGCATTTT

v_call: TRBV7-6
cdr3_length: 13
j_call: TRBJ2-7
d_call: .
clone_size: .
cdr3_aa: CASSLGPGYEQYF
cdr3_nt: TGTGCCAGCAGCTTAGGCCCGGGGTACGAGCAGTACTTC

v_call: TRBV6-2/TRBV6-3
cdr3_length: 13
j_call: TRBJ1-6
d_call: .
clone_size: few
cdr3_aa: CASTPWDNSPLHF
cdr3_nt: TGTGCCAGCACCCCCTGGGATAATTCGCCCCTCCACTTT

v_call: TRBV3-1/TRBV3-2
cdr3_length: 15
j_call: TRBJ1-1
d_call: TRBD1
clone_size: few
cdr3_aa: CASSHRRQGSTEAFF
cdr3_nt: TGTGCCAGCAGCCATAGACGACAGGGAAGCACTGAAGCTTTCTTT

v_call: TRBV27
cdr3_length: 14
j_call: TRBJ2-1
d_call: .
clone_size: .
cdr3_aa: CASSITKDSNEQFF
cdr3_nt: TGTGCCAGCAGTATCACGAAGGACAGCAATGAGCAGTTCTTC

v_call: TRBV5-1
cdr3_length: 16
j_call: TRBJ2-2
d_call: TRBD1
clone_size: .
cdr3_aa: CASSLLGTGNTGELFF
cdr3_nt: TGCGCCAGCAGCTTGCTCGGGACAGGGAACACCGGGGAGCTGTTTTTT

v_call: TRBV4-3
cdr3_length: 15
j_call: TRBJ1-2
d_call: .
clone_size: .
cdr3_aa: CASSQRAAGLSGYTF
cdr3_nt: TGCGCCAGCAGCCAAAGGGCGGCAGGGTTGAGTGGCTACACCTTC